Shown below are 21 T cell receptor beta chains from a single sample sequenced in a study of T cells in Graves' hyperthyroidism and ophthalmopathy (dated by TCRdb to about 2019). The library was built by means of multiplex PCR. Sequencing was performed on an Illumina HiSeq 2000. TCR beta CDR3 regions were amplified from RNA transcripts. A first-round RT-PCR of the TCR CDR3 used the HTBI primer set with the Qiagen OneStep RT-PCR kit. TCRdb trimmed the raw reads at Q25, called clones with MiXCR and kept productive beta chains. Here each entry gathers all rows of one CDR3 protein and keeps the most common genes and DNA. For this sample the table gives 400,000 to 500,000 distinct CDR3 sequences, of which roughly an eighth were detected only once. The ten most abundant clones make up 17% of the sample. Source material: blood. The receptors here all came from a woman aged 18 to 35 with Graves' hyperthyroidism.

The chain uses TRBV27 and TRBJ2-1, with 9 bases aligning to TRBD2. The CDR3 has 16 residues. Germline loops: CDR1 MNHEY, CDR2 SMNVEV (reference sequence). J was trimmed by 6 bases and V by 6 bases; bases with no gene match: 12. The CDR3 DNA follows: TGTGCCAGCAGCCCGTTTGGAGGCGGGAGGGTCAATGAGCAGTTCTTC. It translates to CASSPFGGGRVNEQFF.

This clonotype was counted a few times. The chain recombines TRBV20-1 with TRBJ2-1, with TRBD2 matching over 16 bases. The CDR3 consists of 16 residues. The V and J ends lost 5 bases and 4 bases, in that order; junction bases with no gene match: 5. Germline loops: CDR1 DFQATT, CDR2 SNEGSKA (reference sequence). CDR3 residues: CSAGGTSGRVYNEQFF. Written as DNA, the CDR3 is TGCAGTGCTGGGGGGACTAGCGGGAGGGTTTACAATGAGCAGTTCTTC.

This clonotype has ten or more counts. J is TRBJ2-5 and V is TRBV2, with D possibly TRBD2 on 5 matching bases. Germline V gene lookup returns CDR1 SNHLY and CDR2 FYNNEI. The CDR3 spans 13 residues. V dropped 7 bases and J dropped 5 bases, with 14 bases sitting between them. CDR3 protein: CASKRGIRETQYF. Here the CDR3 DNA reads TGTGCCAGCAAACGGGGAATTCGGGAGACCCAGTACTTC.

The sample holds a few counts of this clonotype. V usage is TRBV18 and J usage is TRBJ2-7; 8 positions match TRBD1. In germline, CDR1 is KGHSH, CDR2 LQKENI. V shed 2 bases and J 5 bases; nucleotides not matched to a gene: 2. CDR3 length equals 13 residues. The CDR3 nucleotides read TGTGCCAGCTCACCAGCAGGGGGCAACGAGCAGTACGTC. Translation gives CASSPAGGNEQYV.

This clonotype was counted many times. The chain joins TRBV7-9 to TRBJ1-2, with D maybe TRBD1 (6 bases). This CDR3 contains 12 residues. V lost 11 bases and J lost 2, with 12 bases in between. The V gene's germline CDR1 is SEHNR and CDR2 FQNEAQ (reference sequence). The CDR3: CACRQGNYGYTF. The CDR3 bases are TGTGCCTGCCGGCAGGGGAACTATGGCTACACCTTC.

The V gene is TRBV29-1, the J gene TRBJ1-1, with D perhaps matching TRBD1 (5 bases). CDR1 SQVTM and CDR2 ANQGSEA come from the germline V gene. The V end was cut by 6 bases, the J end by 7 bases, with 12 bases between. CDR3 length equals 11 residues. CDR3 bases: TGCAGCGTAGATCAGGGAAGTGAAGCTTTCTTT. Its protein product is CSVDQGSEAFF.

This clonotype was counted ten times or more. The gene calls are TRBV7-9 and TRBJ2-7; D is unresolved. Trimming stripped 2 bases from V and 1 base from J, with 12 bases between. This CDR3 spans 15 amino acids. CDR1 is SEHNR and CDR2 is FQNEAQ in the germline V gene (reference sequence). The CDR3 DNA sequence: TGTGCCAGCAGCTTACCTCTGTCGGATTCCTACGAGCAGTACTTC. Protein sequence: CASSLPLSDSYEQYF.

This clonotype has more than one count but fewer than ten. The chain employs TRBV27 and TRBJ2-5, with TRBD1 identical over 8 bases. Looked up from germline, CDR1 is MNHEY and CDR2 is SMNVEV (reference sequence). The length of the CDR3 is 14 residues. The V and J ends lost 7 bases and 5 bases, in that order; junction bases with no gene match: 9. The CDR3 DNA follows: TGTGCCAGCACGTCCGCAGGGGGCGGGGAGACCCAGTACTTC. This sequence encodes CASTSAGGGETQYF.

V gene TRBV6-1 combines with J gene TRBJ1-1; D is unclear. The CDR3 covers 13 residues. Germline CDR1 is MNHNS and CDR2 is SASEGT. Trimming pared 6 bases from V and 1 base from J, leaving 9 bases between. CDR3 amino acids: CASREGQNTEAFF. In nucleotides, the CDR3 is TGTGCCAGCAGGGAGGGTCAGAACACTGAAGCTTTCTTT.

This chain links TRBV11-2 with TRBJ2-1; D assignment may be TRBD1 or TRBD2 (5 bases each). CDR1 and CDR2 (germline): SGHAT, FQNNGV. Trimming stripped 3 bases from V and 10 bases from J, with 22 bases between. The CDR3 runs to 16 residues. DNA for the CDR3: TGTGCCAGCAGCTTGCTGTGGGGGTATGGCACCGGGGAGCAGTTCTTC. This codes for CASSLLWGYGTGEQFF.

This clonotype was found many times. The chain carries TRBV12-5 and TRBJ1-5; D not certain. Looked up from germline, CDR1 is LGHNT and CDR2 is FRNRAP. Trimming cost V 5 bases and J 3 bases, with 8 bases left between them. The CDR3 has 13 residues. The CDR3 sequence is CASGPPSNQPQHF. DNA of the CDR3: TGTGCTAGTGGTCCCCCATCCAATCAGCCCCAGCATTTT.

This clonotype came up many times. V gene TRBV27 combines with J gene TRBJ2-2; the D gene is possibly TRBD2 (6 bases). V dropped 4 bases and J dropped 8 bases, with 14 bases sitting between them. This CDR3 has 14 residues. Germline V gives CDR1 MNHEY, CDR2 SMNVEV (reference sequence). In nucleotides, the CDR3 is TGTGCCAGCAGTTGGGGGGAGAACTCGGGGGAGCTGTTTTTT. As protein: CASSWGENSGELFF.

In this sample, this clonotype turned up many times. The chain employs TRBV12-3 or TRBV12-4 and TRBJ1-2; 7 bases match TRBD1. With V trimmed by 2 bases and J by 2 bases, 2 bases remained unmatched. The CDR3 totals 14 residues. In DNA, the CDR3 is TGTGCCAGCAGTTTAAGGACAGGAAACTATGGCTACACCTTC. Residues: CASSLRTGNYGYTF.

The V call is TRBV6-1, the J call TRBJ2-4; the D gene is possibly TRBD2 (6 bases). Per germline, CDR1 MNHNS and CDR2 SASEGT. This CDR3 spans 12 amino acids. Trimming stripped 4 bases from V and 16 bases from J, with 17 bases between. Written as DNA, the CDR3 is TGTGCCAGCAGTGTCCCGGGCGGGATGGTTTACTTC. Protein product: CASSVPGGMVYF.

This clonotype was picked up many times. The rearrangement uses TRBV7-9 and TRBJ2-1; possible D gene TRBD1, 6 bases. CDR1 is SEHNR, CDR2 FQNEAQ, per germline (reference sequence). The CDR3 is 14 amino acids. The ends were cut back, 1 base at V and 8 bases at J, with 12 bases in the middle. CDR3 DNA sequence: TGTGCCAGCAGCTTAGGACAGGATAGCTATGAGCAGTTCTTC. Its protein product is CASSLGQDSYEQFF.

In its sample, this clonotype was seen a few times. The CDR3 region has the DNA TGCGCCAGCAGCCTGACAGGGGCCCAAAGGACTGAAGCTTTCTTT. Its protein is CASSLTGAQRTEAFF. The chain couples TRBV4-1 to TRBJ1-1; 8 nucleotides agree with TRBD1. V was clipped by 4 bases and J by 5 bases; unmatched bases: 9. Germline values: CDR1 MGHRA, CDR2 YSYEKL. This CDR3 is 15 amino acids long.

Of note for this clonotype: Being one base from a much bigger clone, this may be a read error. The chain uses TRBV11-3 and TRBJ1-1; TRBD1 matches at 9 bases. CDR3 length equals 15 residues. CDR1 is SGHNT, CDR2 YENEEA, per germline. The CDR3 DNA is TGTGCCGGCAGCCTGGGACAGGGTAGGAACACTGAAGCTTTCTTT. Translation: CAGSLGQGRNTEAFF.

This clonotype was observed at least ten times. The CDR3 nucleotides are TGTGCCAGCAGCTTATGGACAGGGGGCGAAGAGACCCAGTACTTC. Translated, it gives CASSLWTGGEETQYF. The V and J genes are TRBV7-3 and TRBJ2-5, with TRBD1 matching over 11 bases. This CDR3 has 15 amino acids. Trimming removed 2 bases from V and 3 bases from J; junction bases left unmatched: 2. CDR1 and CDR2 from the germline V gene are SGHTA and FQGTGA.

V and J are TRBV18 and TRBJ2-6, with D uncertain. CDR1 is KGHSH and CDR2 is LQKENI in the germline V gene. Trimming removed 6 bases from V and 0 bases from J, with 15 bases in between. This CDR3 region has 17 residues. The CDR3 nucleotides are TGTGCCAGCTCCCAGAGGTACGCGCTCTCTGGGGCCAACGTCCTGACTTTC. Its translation: CASSQRYALSGANVLTF.

On this clonotype itself: This may be a read error: a much more frequent sequence differs by one nucleotide. The CDR3 does not end in the conserved phenylalanine or tryptophan, so this is likely a read error. V is TRBV20-1 and J is TRBJ2-3; no clear D. V was shortened by 0 bases and J by 2 bases, with 9 bases between the two germline ends. Looked up from germline, CDR1 is DFQATT and CDR2 is SNEGSKA (reference sequence). This CDR3 spans 14 amino acids. For the CDR3, the DNA is TGCAGTGCTAGAGATATGGCTGTCACAGATACGCAGTATGTT. Amino acid sequence: CSARDMAVTDTQYV.

The genes are TRBV5-6 and TRBJ2-7; D assignment may be TRBD1 or TRBD2 (6 bases each). The CDR3 is 14 amino acids. Germline V lookup: CDR1 SGHDT, CDR2 YYEEEE. The CDR3 DNA reads TGTGCCAGCAGCTTGGGCGGGACAAACTACGAGCAATACGTC. Its protein product is CASSLGGTNYEQYV.